This T cell receptor (beta chain) originates from a study of blood T cell repertoires in COVID-19. Across the study: PBMCs, B-cell-depleted T cells, or T cells provided the cDNA or gDNA that made up the material.

Unmatched junction bases numbered 5, after V lost 6 bases and J lost 3 bases. The CDR3 is 14 residues long. Germline CDR1 and CDR2: SQVTM and ANQGSEA. Profiled with immunoSEQ multiplex PCR; TCRdb holds only in-frame clones, not every one. The repertoire holds more than 100,000 clones, with around nine tenths as singletons. Sequenced material: peripheral blood. The TCR was taken from a man in his fifties or sixties with active or convalescent COVID-19. The chain links TRBV29-1 to TRBJ1-5; 10 bases fit TRBD1. The CDR3 coding sequence is TGCAGCGTGGGGGGGACAGGGGACAATCAGCCCCAGCATTTT. Translated: CSVGGTGDNQPQHF.